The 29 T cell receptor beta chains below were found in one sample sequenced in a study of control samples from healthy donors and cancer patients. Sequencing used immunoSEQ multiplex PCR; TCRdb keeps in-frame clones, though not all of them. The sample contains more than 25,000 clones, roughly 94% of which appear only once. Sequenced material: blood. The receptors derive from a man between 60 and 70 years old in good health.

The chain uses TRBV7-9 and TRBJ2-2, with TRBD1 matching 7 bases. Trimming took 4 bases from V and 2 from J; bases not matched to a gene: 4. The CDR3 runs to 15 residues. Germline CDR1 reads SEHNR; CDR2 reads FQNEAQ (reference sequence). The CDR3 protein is CASSSGTANTGELFF. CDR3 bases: TGTGCCAGCAGCTCCGGGACAGCTAACACCGGGGAGCTGTTTTTT.

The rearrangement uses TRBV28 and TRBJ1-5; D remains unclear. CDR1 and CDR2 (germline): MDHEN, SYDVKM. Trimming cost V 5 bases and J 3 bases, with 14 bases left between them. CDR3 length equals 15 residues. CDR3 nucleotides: TGTGCCAGCAGTCCCCCGGACGGCCACAATCAGCCCCAGCATTTT. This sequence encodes CASSPPDGHNQPQHF. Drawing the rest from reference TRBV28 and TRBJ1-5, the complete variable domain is DVKVTQSSRYLVKRTGEKVFLECVQDMDHENMFWYRQDPGLGLRLIYFSYDVKMKEKGDIPEGYSVSREKKERFSLILESASTNQTSMYLCASSPPDGHNQPQHFGDGTRLSIL.

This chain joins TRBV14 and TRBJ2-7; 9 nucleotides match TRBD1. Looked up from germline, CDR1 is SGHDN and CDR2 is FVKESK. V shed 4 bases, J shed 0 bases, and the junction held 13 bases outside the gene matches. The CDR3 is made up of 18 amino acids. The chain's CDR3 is CASSRHWGTGPSSYEQYF. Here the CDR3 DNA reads TGTGCCAGCAGCCGACACTGGGGGACAGGGCCGAGCTCCTACGAGCAGTACTTC. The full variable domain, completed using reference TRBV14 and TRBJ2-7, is EAGVTQFPSHSVIEKGQTVTLRCDPISGHDNLYWYRRVMGKEIKFLLHFVKESKQDESGMPNNRFLAERTGGTYSTLKVQPAELEDSGVYFCASSRHWGTGPSSYEQYFGPGTRLTVT.

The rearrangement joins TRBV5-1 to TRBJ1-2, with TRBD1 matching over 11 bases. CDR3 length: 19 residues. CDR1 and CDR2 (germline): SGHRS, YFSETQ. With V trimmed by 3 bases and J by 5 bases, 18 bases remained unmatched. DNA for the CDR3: TGCGCCAGCAGCTCCCAACACCTCATGGACAGGGGGCCTGTGTATGGCTACACCTTC. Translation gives CASSSQHLMDRGPVYGYTF.

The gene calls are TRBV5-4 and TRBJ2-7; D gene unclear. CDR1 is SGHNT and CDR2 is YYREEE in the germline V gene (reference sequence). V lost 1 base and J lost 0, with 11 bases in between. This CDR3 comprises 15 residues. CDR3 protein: CASSLRTASSYEQYF. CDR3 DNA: TGTGCCAGCAGCTTGAGGACGGCTAGCTCCTACGAGCAGTACTTC.

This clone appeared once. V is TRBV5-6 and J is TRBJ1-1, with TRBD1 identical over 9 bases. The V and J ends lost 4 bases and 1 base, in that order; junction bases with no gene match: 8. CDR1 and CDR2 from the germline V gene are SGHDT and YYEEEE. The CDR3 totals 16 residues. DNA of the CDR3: TGTGCCAGCAGCCCCCGGGACAGGGCCAAGAACACTGAAGCTTTCTTT. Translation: CASSPRDRAKNTEAFF.

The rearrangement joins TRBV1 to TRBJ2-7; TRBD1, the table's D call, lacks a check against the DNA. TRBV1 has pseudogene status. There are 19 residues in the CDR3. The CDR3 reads CTSSQDGNPGTGADYEQYF. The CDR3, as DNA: TGCACCAGCAGCCAAGATGGGAACCCAGGGACAGGCGCCGACTACGAGCAGTACTTC.

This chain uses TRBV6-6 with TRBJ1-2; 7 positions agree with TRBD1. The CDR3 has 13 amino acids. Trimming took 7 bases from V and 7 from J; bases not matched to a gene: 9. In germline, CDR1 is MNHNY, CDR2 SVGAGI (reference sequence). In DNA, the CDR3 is TGTGCCAGCACCTTCACAGGGGACGGTGGCTACACCTTC. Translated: CASTFTGDGGYTF.

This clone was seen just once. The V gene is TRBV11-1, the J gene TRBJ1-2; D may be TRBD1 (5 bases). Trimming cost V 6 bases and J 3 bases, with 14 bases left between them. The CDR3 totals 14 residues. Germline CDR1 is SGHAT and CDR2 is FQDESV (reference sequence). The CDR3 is CASSGAGPYYGYTF. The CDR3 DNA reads TGTGCCAGCAGTGGGGCAGGGCCCTACTATGGCTACACCTTC.

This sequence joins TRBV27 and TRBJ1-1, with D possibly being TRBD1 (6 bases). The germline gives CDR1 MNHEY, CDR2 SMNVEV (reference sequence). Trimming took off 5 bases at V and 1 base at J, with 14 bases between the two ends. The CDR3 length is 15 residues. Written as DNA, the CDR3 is TGTGCCAGCAGTCGATCCCCGACAGGGAACACTGAAGCTTTCTTT. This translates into CASSRSPTGNTEAFF.

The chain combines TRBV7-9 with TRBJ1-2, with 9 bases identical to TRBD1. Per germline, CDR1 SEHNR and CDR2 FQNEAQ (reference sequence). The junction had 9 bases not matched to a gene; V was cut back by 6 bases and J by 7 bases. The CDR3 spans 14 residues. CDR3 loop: CASSPGQGTFGYTF. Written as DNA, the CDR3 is TGTGCCAGCAGTCCCGGACAGGGGACGTTTGGCTACACCTTC.

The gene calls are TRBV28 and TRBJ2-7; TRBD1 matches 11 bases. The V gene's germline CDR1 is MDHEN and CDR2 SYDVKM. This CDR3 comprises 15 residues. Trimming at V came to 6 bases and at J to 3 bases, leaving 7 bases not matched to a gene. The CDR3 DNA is TGTGCCAGCAGCGCCACCGGGACAGGGGGCTACGAGCAGTACTTC. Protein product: CASSATGTGGYEQYF.

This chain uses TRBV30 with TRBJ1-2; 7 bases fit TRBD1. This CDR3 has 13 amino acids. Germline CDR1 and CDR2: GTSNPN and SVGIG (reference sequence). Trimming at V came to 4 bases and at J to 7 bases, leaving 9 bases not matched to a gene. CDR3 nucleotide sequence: TGTGCCTGGACTCCAGGACAGGTCGGTGGCTACACCTTC. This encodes CAWTPGQVGGYTF.

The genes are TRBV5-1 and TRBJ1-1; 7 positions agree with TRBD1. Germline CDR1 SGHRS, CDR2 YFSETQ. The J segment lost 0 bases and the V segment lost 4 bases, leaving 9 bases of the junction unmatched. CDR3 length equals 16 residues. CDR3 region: CASSGGQPLMNTEAFF. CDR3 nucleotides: TGCGCCAGCAGCGGGGGACAGCCCTTAATGAACACTGAAGCTTTCTTT.

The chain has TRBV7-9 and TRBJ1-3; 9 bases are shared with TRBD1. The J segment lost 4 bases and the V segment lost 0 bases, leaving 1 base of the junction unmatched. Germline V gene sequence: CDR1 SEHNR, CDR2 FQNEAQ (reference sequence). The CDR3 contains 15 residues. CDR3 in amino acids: CASSLAGTGGNTIYF. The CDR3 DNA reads TGTGCCAGCAGCTTAGCTGGGACAGGGGGAAACACCATATATTTT.

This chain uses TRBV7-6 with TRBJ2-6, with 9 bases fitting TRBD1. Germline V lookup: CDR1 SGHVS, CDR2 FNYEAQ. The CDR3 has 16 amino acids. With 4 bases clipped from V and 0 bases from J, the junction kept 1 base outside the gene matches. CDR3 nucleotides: TGTGCCAGCAGCTCGGGACAGGGCTCTGGGGCCAACGTCCTGACTTTC. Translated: CASSSGQGSGANVLTF.

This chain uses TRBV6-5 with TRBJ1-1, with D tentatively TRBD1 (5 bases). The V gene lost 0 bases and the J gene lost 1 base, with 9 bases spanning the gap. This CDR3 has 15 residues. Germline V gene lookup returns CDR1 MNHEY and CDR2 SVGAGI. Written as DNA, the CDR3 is TGTGCCAGCAGTTACTCGGGCAGGGCGAACACTGAAGCTTTCTTT. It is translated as CASSYSGRANTEAFF.

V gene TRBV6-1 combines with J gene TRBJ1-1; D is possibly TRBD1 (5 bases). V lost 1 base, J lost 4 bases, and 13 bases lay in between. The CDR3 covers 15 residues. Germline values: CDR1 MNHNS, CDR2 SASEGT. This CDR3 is CASSEGSRAGTEAFF. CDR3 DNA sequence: TGTGCCAGCAGTGAAGGCAGCAGGGCGGGCACTGAAGCTTTCTTT.

The CDR3 DNA sequence: TGTGCCATCAGAAGATCCGGGACACTATACGAGCAGTACTTC. This gives the protein CAIRRSGTLYEQYF. The chain joins TRBV10-3 to TRBJ2-7; a possible D gene is TRBD1 (6 bases). The germline gives CDR1 ENHRY, CDR2 SYGVKD. The CDR3 extends over 14 amino acids. The V gene lost 6 bases and the J gene lost 4 bases, with 16 bases spanning the gap.

CDR3 loop: CASSSQGGGQPQHF. The CDR3 DNA follows: TGTGCCAGCTCGAGCCAGGGGGGAGGTCAGCCCCAGCATTTT. The chain carries TRBV18 and TRBJ1-5, with TRBD1 matching 7 bases. Germline V lookup: CDR1 KGHSH, CDR2 LQKENI. There are 14 residues in the CDR3. V dropped 6 bases and J dropped 6; count of bases not matched to a gene: 8. Full variable domain (missing parts from reference TRBV18 and TRBJ1-5): NAGVMQNPRHLVRRRGQEARLRCSPMKGHSHVYWYRQLPEEGLKFMVYLQKENIIDESGMPKERFSAEFPKEGPSILRIQQVVRGDSAAYFCASSSQGGGQPQHFGDGTRLSIL.

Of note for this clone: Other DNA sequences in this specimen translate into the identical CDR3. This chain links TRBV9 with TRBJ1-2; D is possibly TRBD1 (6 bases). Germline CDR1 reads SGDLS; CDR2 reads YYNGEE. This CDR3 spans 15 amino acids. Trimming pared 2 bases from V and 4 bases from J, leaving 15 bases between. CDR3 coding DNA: TGTGCCAGCAGCGTCGGGGCGGGGGGCGGCTATGGCTACACCTTC. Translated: CASSVGAGGGYGYTF.

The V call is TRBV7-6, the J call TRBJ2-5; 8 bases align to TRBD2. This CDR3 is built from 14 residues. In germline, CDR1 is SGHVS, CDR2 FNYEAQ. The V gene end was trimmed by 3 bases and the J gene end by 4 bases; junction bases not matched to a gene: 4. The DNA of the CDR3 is TGTGCCAGCAGCTTCTCCCGGGGGGGAGAGACCCAGTACTTC. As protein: CASSFSRGGETQYF. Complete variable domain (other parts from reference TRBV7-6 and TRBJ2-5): GAGVSQSPRYKVTKRGQDVALRCDPISGHVSLYWYRQALGQGPEFLTYFNYEAQQDKSGLPNDRFSAERPEGSISTLTIQRTEQRDSAMYRCASSFSRGGETQYFGPGTRLLVL.

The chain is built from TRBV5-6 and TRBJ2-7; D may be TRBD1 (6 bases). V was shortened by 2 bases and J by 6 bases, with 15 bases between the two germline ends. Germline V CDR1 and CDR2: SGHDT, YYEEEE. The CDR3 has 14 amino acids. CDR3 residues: CASSFGVVGAEQYF. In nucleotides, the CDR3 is TGTGCCAGCAGCTTTGGAGTAGTGGGGGCCGAGCAGTACTTC.

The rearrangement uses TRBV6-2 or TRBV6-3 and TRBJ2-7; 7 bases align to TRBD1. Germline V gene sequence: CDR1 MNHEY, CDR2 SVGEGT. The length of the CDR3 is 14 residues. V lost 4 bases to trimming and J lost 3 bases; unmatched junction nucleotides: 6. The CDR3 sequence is CASSFPGGNYEQYF. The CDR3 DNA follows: TGTGCCAGCAGTTTTCCAGGGGGTAACTACGAGCAGTACTTC.

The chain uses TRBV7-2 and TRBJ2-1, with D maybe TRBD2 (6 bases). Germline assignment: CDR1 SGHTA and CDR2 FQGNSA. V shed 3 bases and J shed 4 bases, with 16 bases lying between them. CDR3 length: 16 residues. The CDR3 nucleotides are TGTGCCAGCAGCTTGGGTGGGCCTAGCGTTTACAATGAGCAGTTCTTC. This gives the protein CASSLGGPSVYNEQFF.

The CDR3 loop is CASSLGRGWDTEAFF. The CDR3 DNA reads TGTGCCAGCAGCTTAGGCAGGGGGTGGGACACTGAAGCTTTCTTT. The chain joins TRBV11-2 to TRBJ1-1, with 7 bases matching TRBD1. V gave up 1 base and J gave up 3 bases; unmatched junction bases: 5. The CDR3 contains 15 residues. Looked up from germline, CDR1 is SGHAT and CDR2 is FQNNGV.

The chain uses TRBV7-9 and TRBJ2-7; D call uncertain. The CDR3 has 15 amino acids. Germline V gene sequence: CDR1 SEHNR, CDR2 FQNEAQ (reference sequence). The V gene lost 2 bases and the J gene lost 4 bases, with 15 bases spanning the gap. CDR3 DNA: TGTGCCAGCAGCTTATTGAGTAGCAGTGGATACGAGCAGTACTTC. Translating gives CASSLLSSSGYEQYF.

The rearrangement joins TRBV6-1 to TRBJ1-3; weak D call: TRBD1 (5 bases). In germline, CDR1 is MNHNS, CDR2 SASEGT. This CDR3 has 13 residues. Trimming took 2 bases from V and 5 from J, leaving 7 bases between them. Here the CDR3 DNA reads TGTGCCAGCAGTGAACAGGGAAGAAACACCATATATTTT. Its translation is CASSEQGRNTIYF.

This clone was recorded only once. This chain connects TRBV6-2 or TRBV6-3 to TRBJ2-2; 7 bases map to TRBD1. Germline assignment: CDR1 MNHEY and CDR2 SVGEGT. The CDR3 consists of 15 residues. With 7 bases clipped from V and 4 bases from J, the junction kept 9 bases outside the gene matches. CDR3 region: CASTPLRGTTGELFF. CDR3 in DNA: TGTGCCAGCACCCCTCTCAGGGGGACCACCGGGGAGCTGTTTTTT.